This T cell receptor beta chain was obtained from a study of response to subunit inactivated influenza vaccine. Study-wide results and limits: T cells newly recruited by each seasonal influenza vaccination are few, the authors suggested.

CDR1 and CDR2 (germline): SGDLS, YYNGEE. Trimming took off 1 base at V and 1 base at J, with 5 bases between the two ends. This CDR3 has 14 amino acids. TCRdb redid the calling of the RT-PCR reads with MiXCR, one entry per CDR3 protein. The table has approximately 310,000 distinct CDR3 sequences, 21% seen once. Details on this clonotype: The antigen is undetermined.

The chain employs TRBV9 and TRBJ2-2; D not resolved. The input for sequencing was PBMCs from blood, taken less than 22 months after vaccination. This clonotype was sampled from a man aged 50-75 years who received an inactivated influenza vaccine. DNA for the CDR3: TGTGCCAGCAGCGTACGAGGGAACACCGGGGAGCTGTTTTTT. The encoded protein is CASSVRGNTGELFF.